This T cell receptor (beta chain) was retrieved from a study of T cells in Graves' hyperthyroidism and ophthalmopathy. Exclusion of patients followed from uncontrolled infection, other autoimmune disease, pregnancy or lactation. Diagnoses rested on clinical symptoms, serum thyroxine and TRAb, thyroid ultrasound and orbital computed tomography. RNA transcripts gave rise to amplified TCR beta CDR3 regions. First-round RT-PCR of the TCR CDR3 relied on the HTBI primer set. MiXCR was run by TCRdb on the multiplex PCR reads, yielding one entry per CDR3 protein. Of 480,000 or so distinct CDR3 sequences in the sample, approximately 48% were seen once. Worth noting for this clonotype: The antigen is not known.

This CDR3 contains 14 residues. CDR1 and CDR2 (germline): SEHNR, FQNEAQ (reference sequence). The J segment lost 5 bases and the V segment lost 6 bases, leaving 10 bases of the junction unmatched. Whole-study findings and limits: Ophthalmopathy and stable hyperthyroidism were separated by a 13 V-J model. In blood, most of the thyroid clonotypes expanded above 0.001 were also present.

The gene calls are TRBV7-9 and TRBJ2-7; 7 nucleotides line up with TRBD1. Sequencing input: peripheral blood or thyroid tissue (not recorded which). The TCR was taken from an adult woman with Graves' disease, either hyperthyroidism or ophthalmopathy (not recorded which). The CDR3: CASSSNFQGDEQYF. CDR3 in DNA: TGTGCCAGCAGTTCCAACTTCCAGGGGGACGAGCAGTACTTC.